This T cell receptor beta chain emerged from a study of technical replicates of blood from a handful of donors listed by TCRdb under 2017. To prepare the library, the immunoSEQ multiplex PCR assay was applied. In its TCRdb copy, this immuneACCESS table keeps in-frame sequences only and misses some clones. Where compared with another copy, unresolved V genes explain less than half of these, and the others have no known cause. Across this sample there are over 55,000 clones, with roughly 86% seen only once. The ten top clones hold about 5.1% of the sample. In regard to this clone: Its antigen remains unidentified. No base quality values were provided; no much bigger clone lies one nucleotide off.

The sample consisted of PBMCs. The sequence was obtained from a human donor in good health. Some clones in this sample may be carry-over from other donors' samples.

This receptor has the CDR3 CASSERGGDTGELFF. The DNA reads TGTGCCAGCAGTGAACGGGGGGGAGACACCGGGGAGCTGTTTTTT. The chain joins TRBV6-4 to TRBJ2-2; the central 8 bases match TRBD2. From the germline V gene, CDR1 is MRHNA and CDR2 is SNTAGT. V and J are trimmed by 3 bases and 3 bases, and the gene matches miss 3 bases of the junction. The CDR3 goes from the cysteine to the phenylalanine over 15 residues. Just the 45-base CDR3 DNA is kept, in frame starting at base 1.